Following are 30 T cell receptor beta chains from one sample sequenced in a study of radiation and T cells in renal cell carcinoma. Stated time point: baseline pretreatment blood. Regarding treatment: 15 Gy SBRT to primary tumor, nephrectomy 4 weeks later. Method: immunoSEQ multiplex PCR; TCRdb's copy keeps in-frame clones and lacks some. The table shows some 100,000 clones, with 82% occurring only once. Specimen: blood, collected from a patient whose treatment included radiotherapy and nephrectomy. All receptors derive from a man in his fifties or sixties with renal cell carcinoma.

V and J are TRBV7-6 and TRBJ2-7; TRBD1 is a possible D gene (5 bases). V was trimmed by 0 bases and J by 4 bases, leaving 7 bases between them. CDR1 is SGHVS, CDR2 FNYEAQ, per germline. The CDR3 contains 13 residues. The CDR3 DNA sequence: TGTGCCAGCAGCTTAGCGGCAGGGTACGAGCAGTACTTC. This translates into CASSLAAGYEQYF.

This clone was seen only once. The chain joins TRBV4-2 to TRBJ2-3, with no clear D. Germline CDR1 is LGHNA and CDR2 is YNFKEQ. CDR3 size: 15 residues. Trimming removed 0 bases from V and 2 bases from J, with 9 bases in between. Here the CDR3 reads CASSQERMLTDTQYF. CDR3 in DNA: TGTGCCAGCAGCCAAGAGAGAATGCTCACAGATACGCAGTATTTT.

This chain joins TRBV7-2 and TRBJ2-7; 8 positions agree with TRBD1. CDR1 and CDR2 (germline): SGHTA, FQGNSA. Germline trimming cut 4 bases from V and 2 bases from J; bases unmatched to any gene: 4. This CDR3 has 14 amino acids. The CDR3 DNA is TGTGCCAGCAGCTGGGACAGGACAGCCTACGAGCAGTACTTC. This codes for CASSWDRTAYEQYF.

This rearrangement joins TRBV7-3 to TRBJ1-1; TRBD1 might be the D (5 bases). Trimming cost V 4 bases and J 5 bases, with 11 bases left between them. Germline assignment: CDR1 SGHTA and CDR2 FQGTGA. This CDR3 spans 13 amino acids. CDR3 amino acids: CASSSGTGTEAFF. The CDR3 region has the DNA TGTGCCAGCAGCTCAGGGACGGGGACTGAAGCTTTCTTT.

The J gene is TRBJ2-6, the V gene TRBV5-1; the match to TRBD2 covers 8 bases. The CDR3 spans 17 residues. The J segment lost 4 bases and the V segment lost 2 bases, leaving 8 bases of the junction unmatched. From germline, CDR1 is SGHRS and CDR2 YFSETQ. As DNA, the CDR3 is TGCGCCAGCAGCTTACGATCGGGAGGGTTCGGGGCCAACGTCCTGACTTTC. Encoded protein: CASSLRSGGFGANVLTF.

J is TRBJ1-2 and V is TRBV6-5; D is undetermined. In germline, CDR1 is MNHEY, CDR2 SVGAGI. This CDR3 contains 14 residues. V was pared by 6 bases and J by 5 bases, with 16 bases between. The CDR3 coding sequence is TGTGCCAGCAGCCCGCCCGGACTGATTTATGGCTACACCTTC. Protein sequence: CASSPPGLIYGYTF.

The chain couples TRBV20-1 to TRBJ2-7; D not certain. The CDR3 extends over 9 amino acids. CDR1 is DFQATT, CDR2 SNEGSKA, per germline (reference sequence). The ends were cut back, 5 bases at V and 4 bases at J, with 3 bases in the middle. The CDR3 loop reads CSAEYEQYF. The CDR3 nucleotides are TGCAGTGCTGAGTACGAGCAGTACTTC.

V usage is TRBV5-1 and J usage is TRBJ2-1, with 7 positions matching TRBD2. CDR3 length: 14 amino acids. The germline CDR1 and CDR2 sequences are SGHRS and YFSETQ. The trim removed 5 bases at V and 2 bases at J, leaving 4 bases unmatched. CDR3 amino acids: CASRLAEAYNEQFF. CDR3 nucleotides: TGCGCCAGCAGGCTAGCGGAAGCCTACAATGAGCAGTTCTTC.

The chain couples TRBV5-1 to TRBJ1-1, with 8 bases matching TRBD1. Germline trimming cut 0 bases from V and 4 bases from J; bases unmatched to any gene: 11. Germline V gene sequence: CDR1 SGHRS, CDR2 YFSETQ. This CDR3 comprises 17 residues. The CDR3 DNA sequence: TGCGCCAGCAGCTTGGCAGGGGGCCTCCAATTTTTCACTGAAGCTTTCTTT. This gives the protein CASSLAGGLQFFTEAFF.

The chain joins TRBV28 to TRBJ2-7, with TRBD2 identical over 10 bases. There are 14 residues in the CDR3. CDR1 is MDHEN, CDR2 SYDVKM, per germline. V shed 9 bases, J shed 2 bases, and the junction held 7 bases outside the gene matches. CDR3 DNA sequence: TGTGCCAGTCTCGGGGGACTAGCGACCTACGAGCAGTACTTC. Translated, it gives CASLGGLATYEQYF.

The J gene is TRBJ1-3, the V gene TRBV4-2; TRBD1 matches at 9 bases. Looked up from germline, CDR1 is LGHNA and CDR2 is YNFKEQ. The CDR3 length is 16 residues. V dropped 1 base and J dropped 0; count of bases not matched to a gene: 1. CDR3 coding DNA: TGTGCCAGCAGCCAAGGGACAGGGGACTCTGGAAACACCATATATTTT. The encoded protein is CASSQGTGDSGNTIYF.

V and J are TRBV7-9 and TRBJ2-7, with D hard to call. The CDR3 has 15 residues. V lost 0 bases, J lost 5 bases, and 14 bases lay in between. Germline V CDR1 and CDR2: SEHNR, FQNEAQ (reference sequence). The CDR3 is CASSLAAVTSHEQYF. The CDR3 coding sequence is TGTGCCAGCAGCTTAGCGGCAGTAACTTCTCACGAGCAGTACTTC.

The chain has TRBV27 and TRBJ2-7; perhaps TRBD1 as D (5 bases). The germline CDR1 and CDR2 sequences are MNHEY and SMNVEV (reference sequence). Trimming left V 5 bases short and J 2 bases short, with 19 bases between. The length of the CDR3 is 16 residues. The CDR3 nucleotides are TGTGCCAGCAGTCGACCTCCCGGACAATTCCCCTACGAGCAGTACTTC. It codes for CASSRPPGQFPYEQYF.

This chain connects TRBV27 to TRBJ2-2, with no clear D. From germline, CDR1 is MNHEY and CDR2 SMNVEV (reference sequence). CDR3 size: 16 residues. Deletions cut 3 bases from V and 6 bases from J, with 17 bases between. In DNA form, the CDR3 reads TGTGCCAGCAGTTTGGACGCCGCCAGTCGGCCCGGGGAGCTGTTTTTT. It encodes CASSLDAASRPGELFF.

This chain connects TRBV28 to TRBJ1-2, with 8 bases fitting TRBD1. The CDR3 contains 13 residues. Germline V gives CDR1 MDHEN, CDR2 SYDVKM. Losses at the gene ends were 4 bases for V and 8 bases for J; bases not matched to a gene: 6. CDR3 loop: CASSSTGDGGYTF. For the CDR3, the DNA is TGTGCCAGCAGTTCGACAGGGGATGGAGGCTACACCTTC.

The CDR3 region has the DNA TGCGCCAGCAGCCAGGAAATAGCGGAAAGCTCCTACGAGCAGTACTTC. Amino acid sequence: CASSQEIAESSYEQYF. The rearrangement uses TRBV4-1 and TRBJ2-7; possibly TRBD2 for D (6 bases). The CDR3 is 16 residues long. CDR1 and CDR2 (germline): MGHRA, YSYEKL. V was trimmed by 3 bases and J by 0 bases, leaving 15 bases between them.

The CDR3 is CASSYPNNEQFF. The CDR3 coding sequence is TGTGCCAGCAGTTACCCTAACAATGAGCAGTTCTTC. The rearrangement uses TRBV6-6 and TRBJ2-1; D is uncertain. This CDR3 is 12 amino acids long. V lost 2 bases, J lost 5 bases, and 4 bases lay in between. In germline, CDR1 is MNHNY, CDR2 SVGAGI (reference sequence).

The J gene is TRBJ2-3, the V gene TRBV13; TRBD2 matches at 12 bases. CDR1 PRHDT and CDR2 FYEKMQ come from the germline V gene (reference sequence). V trimming: 4 bases; J trimming: 2 bases; junction bases outside the gene matches: 4. CDR3 length equals 16 residues. This CDR3 is CASSSGTSGYTDTQYF. The CDR3 DNA follows: TGTGCCAGCAGCTCCGGGACTAGCGGGTACACAGATACGCAGTATTTT.

The chain recombines TRBV7-2 with TRBJ2-5, with D uncertain. Per the germline V gene, CDR1 is SGHTA and CDR2 is FQGNSA. The CDR3 has 11 residues. Trimming removed 7 bases from V and 5 bases from J, with 8 bases in between. CDR3 coding DNA: TGTGCCAGCACCTTGGGGGAGACCCAGTACTTC. It codes for CASTLGETQYF.

Sample share makes this clone medium-sized. The chain employs TRBV10-2 and TRBJ1-1, with a tentative D call TRBD1 (5 bases). The CDR3 runs 13 residues. The V and J ends lost 2 bases and 4 bases respectively, with 8 bases between them. Germline V gives CDR1 WSHSY, CDR2 SAAADI. The CDR3 DNA is TGCGCCAGCAGTGAGGGGGGTGGCACTGAAGCTTTCTTT. Translating gives CASSEGGGTEAFF.

This clone turned up a few times. The gene calls are TRBV10-2 and TRBJ1-2, with D maybe TRBD1 (5 bases). Germline CDR1 and CDR2: WSHSY and SAAADI. Trimming removed 4 bases from V and 7 bases from J, with 19 bases in between. There are 15 residues in the CDR3. CDR3 coding DNA: TGCGCCAGCAGTGCTTCAGGCGACAGAGGGTCTGGCTACACCTTC. This codes for CASSASGDRGSGYTF.

The V and J genes are TRBV4-3 and TRBJ2-3; D tentatively fits TRBD1 or TRBD2 (6 bases each). V lost 3 bases and J 8 bases, leaving 15 bases between the germline ends. Germline CDR1 reads LGHNA; CDR2 reads YSLEER. The CDR3 totals 14 residues. The DNA for the CDR3 is TGCGCCAGCAGCCAGAACGCAGGGGAGGCTACGCAGTATTTT. It yields the protein CASSQNAGEATQYF.

The chain uses TRBV7-6 and TRBJ1-2; TRBD1 agrees at 8 bases. V dropped 5 bases and J dropped 3; count of bases not matched to a gene: 5. Germline V gene data show CDR1 as SGHVS and CDR2 as FNYEAQ. This CDR3 is built from 14 residues. The CDR3 spells CASSLTDRDYGYTF. Written as DNA, the CDR3 is TGTGCCAGCAGCCTGACGGACAGGGACTATGGCTACACCTTC.

CDR3 DNA sequence: TGCGCCAGCAGCCTTCGACAGGGCTCCTACAATGAGCAGTTCTTC. Translation gives CASSLRQGSYNEQFF. This sequence joins TRBV5-1 and TRBJ2-1, with 7 bases fitting TRBD1. Trimming cost V 4 bases and J 0 bases; bases outside gene matches: 4. CDR1 is SGHRS, CDR2 YFSETQ, per germline. CDR3 length: 15 residues.

This chain connects TRBV6-1 to TRBJ2-7; 12 positions match TRBD2. This CDR3 is built from 20 residues. Looked up from germline, CDR1 is MNHNS and CDR2 is SASEGT. V was clipped by 0 bases and J by 2 bases; unmatched bases: 14. The CDR3 DNA sequence: TGTGCCAGCAGTGAAGCAGTCACACCGGGACTAGCGGGCCCAGCCTACGAGCAGTACTTC. It yields the protein CASSEAVTPGLAGPAYEQYF.

The chain couples TRBV5-6 to TRBJ2-7; no clear D. Germline CDR1 is SGHDT and CDR2 is YYEEEE. The CDR3 spans 13 residues. V lost 4 bases to trimming and J lost 3 bases, with 11 bases between them. The CDR3 sequence is CASSPSLYYEQYF. The CDR3 DNA follows: TGTGCCAGCAGCCCCTCTCTTTACTACGAGCAGTACTTC.

The rearrangement links TRBV4-3 to TRBJ1-6, with D possibly being TRBD1 (6 bases). The CDR3 has 14 residues. Per germline, CDR1 LGHNA and CDR2 YSLEER. Trimming pared 0 bases from V and 6 bases from J, leaving 6 bases between. The CDR3 region is CASSQEGANSPLHF. In DNA form, the CDR3 reads TGCGCCAGCAGCCAAGAGGGGGCTAATTCACCCCTCCACTTT.

This clone was recorded a few times. J is TRBJ1-6 and V is TRBV6-5; no clear D. Between the trimmed V and J ends, which lost 6 bases and 7 bases, there was a span of 10 bases. There are 13 residues in the CDR3. In germline, CDR1 is MNHEY, CDR2 SVGAGI. CDR3 in amino acids: CASSYAENSPLHF. CDR3 DNA: TGTGCCAGCAGCTACGCGGAAAATTCACCCCTCCACTTT.

This chain links TRBV4-3 with TRBJ2-5, with 8 positions matching TRBD2. The CDR3 covers 16 residues. Germline CDR1 and CDR2: LGHNA and YSLEER. V was pared by 0 bases and J by 4 bases, with 7 bases of the junction left unmatched. The CDR3 sequence: CASSQDIGAGGETQYF. The CDR3 nucleotides are TGCGCCAGCAGCCAAGATATAGGGGCGGGAGGAGAGACCCAGTACTTC.

The chain uses TRBV7-9 and TRBJ2-1, with TRBD1 identical over 9 bases. Germline CDR1 is SEHNR and CDR2 is FQNEAQ (reference sequence). The ends lost 4 bases at V and 4 bases at J; junction bases unmatched: 8. This CDR3 has 16 residues. This CDR3 is CASSSRTGALYNEQFF. CDR3 DNA: TGTGCCAGCAGCTCACGGACAGGGGCCCTTTACAATGAGCAGTTCTTC.